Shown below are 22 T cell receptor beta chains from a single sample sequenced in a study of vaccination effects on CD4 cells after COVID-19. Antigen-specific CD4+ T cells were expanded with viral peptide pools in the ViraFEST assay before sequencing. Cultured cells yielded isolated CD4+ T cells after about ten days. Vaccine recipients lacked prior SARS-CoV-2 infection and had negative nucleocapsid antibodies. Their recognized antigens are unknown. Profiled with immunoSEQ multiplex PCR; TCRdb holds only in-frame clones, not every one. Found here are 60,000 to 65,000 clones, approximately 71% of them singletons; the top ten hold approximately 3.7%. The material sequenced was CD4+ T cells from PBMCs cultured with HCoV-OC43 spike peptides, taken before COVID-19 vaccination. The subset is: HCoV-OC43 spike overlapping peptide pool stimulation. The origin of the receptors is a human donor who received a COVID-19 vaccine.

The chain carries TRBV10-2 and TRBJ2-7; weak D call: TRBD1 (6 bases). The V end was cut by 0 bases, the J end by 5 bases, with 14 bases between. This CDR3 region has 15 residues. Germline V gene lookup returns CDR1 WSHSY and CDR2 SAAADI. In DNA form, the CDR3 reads TGCGCCAGCAGTGAGTCGGGCAGGGGTATCCACGAGCAGTACGTC. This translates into CASSESGRGIHEQYV.

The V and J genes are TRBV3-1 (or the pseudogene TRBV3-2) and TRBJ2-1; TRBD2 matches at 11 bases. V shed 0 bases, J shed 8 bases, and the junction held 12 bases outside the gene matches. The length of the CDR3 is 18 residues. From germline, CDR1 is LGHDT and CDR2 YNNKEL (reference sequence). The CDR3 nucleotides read TGTGCCAGCAGCCAAGATGAAATAGCGGGGGGGCCTGTCGATGAGCAGTTCTTC. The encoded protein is CASSQDEIAGGPVDEQFF.

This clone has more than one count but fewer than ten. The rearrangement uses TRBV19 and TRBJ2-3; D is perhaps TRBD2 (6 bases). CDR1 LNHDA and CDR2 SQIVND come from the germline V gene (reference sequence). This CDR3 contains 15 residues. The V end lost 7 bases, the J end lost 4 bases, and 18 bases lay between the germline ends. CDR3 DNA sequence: TGTGCCAGTACCCCTCGCGGGGTGGGATCAGATACGCAGTATTTT. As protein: CASTPRGVGSDTQYF.

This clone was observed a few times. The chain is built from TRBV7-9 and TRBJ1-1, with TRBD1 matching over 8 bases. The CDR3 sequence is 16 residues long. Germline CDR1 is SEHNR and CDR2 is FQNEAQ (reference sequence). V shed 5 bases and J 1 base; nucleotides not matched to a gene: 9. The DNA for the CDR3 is TGTGCCAGCAGCCAGGGGTCAGGGGGCCGGAACACTGAAGCTTTCTTT. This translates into CASSQGSGGRNTEAFF.

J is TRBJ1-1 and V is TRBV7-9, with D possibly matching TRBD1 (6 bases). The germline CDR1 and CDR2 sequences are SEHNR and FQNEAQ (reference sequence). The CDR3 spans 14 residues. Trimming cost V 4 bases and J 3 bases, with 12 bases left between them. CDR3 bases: TGTGCCAGCAGCTCAGAGGGGGGGTACACTGAAGCTTTCTTT. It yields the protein CASSSEGGYTEAFF.

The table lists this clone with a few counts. CDR3 amino acids: CASSFIYEQFF. In DNA form, the CDR3 reads TGTGCCAGCAGCTTTATATATGAGCAGTTCTTC. This chain joins TRBV7-9 and TRBJ2-1; D remains ambiguous. The germline gives CDR1 SEHNR, CDR2 FQNEAQ (reference sequence). There are 11 residues in the CDR3. Trimming removed 3 bases at V and 8 bases at J, with 5 bases between.

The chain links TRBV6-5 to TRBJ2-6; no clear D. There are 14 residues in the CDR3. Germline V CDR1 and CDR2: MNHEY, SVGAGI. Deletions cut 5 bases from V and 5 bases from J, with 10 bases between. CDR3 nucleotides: TGTGCCAGCAGTCGCTCGCTGAGGGCCAACGTCCTGACTTTC. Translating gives CASSRSLRANVLTF.

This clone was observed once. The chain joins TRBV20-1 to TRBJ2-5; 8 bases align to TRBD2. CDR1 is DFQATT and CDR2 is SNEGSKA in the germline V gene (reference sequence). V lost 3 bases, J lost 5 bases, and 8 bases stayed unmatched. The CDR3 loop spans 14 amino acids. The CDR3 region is CSASYGGAGETQYF. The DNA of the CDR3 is TGCAGTGCTAGTTACGGGGGGGCCGGCGAGACCCAGTACTTC.

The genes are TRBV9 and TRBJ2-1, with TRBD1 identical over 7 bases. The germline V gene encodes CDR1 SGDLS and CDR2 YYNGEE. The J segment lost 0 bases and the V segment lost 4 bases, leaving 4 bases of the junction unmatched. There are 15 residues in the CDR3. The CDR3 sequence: CASSKGGSSYNEQFF. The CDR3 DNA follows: TGTGCCAGCAGCAAAGGGGGCAGCTCCTACAATGAGCAGTTCTTC. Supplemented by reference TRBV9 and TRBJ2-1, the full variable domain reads DSGVTQTPKHLITATGQRVTLRCSPRSGDLSVYWYQQSLDQGLQFLIQYYNGEERAKGNILERFSAQQFPDLHSELNLSSLELGDSALYFCASSKGGSSYNEQFFGPGTRLTVL.

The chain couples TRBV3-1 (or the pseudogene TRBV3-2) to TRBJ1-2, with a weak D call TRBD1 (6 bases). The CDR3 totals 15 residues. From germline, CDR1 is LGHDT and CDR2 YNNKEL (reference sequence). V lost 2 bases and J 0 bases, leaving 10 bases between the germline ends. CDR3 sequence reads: CASSQYTGPNYGYTF. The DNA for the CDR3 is TGTGCCAGCAGCCAATACACAGGGCCTAACTATGGCTACACCTTC.

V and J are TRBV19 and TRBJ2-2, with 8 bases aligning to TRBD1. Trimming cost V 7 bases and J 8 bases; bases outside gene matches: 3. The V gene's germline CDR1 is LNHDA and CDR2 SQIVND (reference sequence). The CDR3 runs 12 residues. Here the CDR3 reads CASTGGMGELFF. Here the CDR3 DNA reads TGTGCCAGTACAGGGGGCATGGGGGAGCTGTTTTTT.

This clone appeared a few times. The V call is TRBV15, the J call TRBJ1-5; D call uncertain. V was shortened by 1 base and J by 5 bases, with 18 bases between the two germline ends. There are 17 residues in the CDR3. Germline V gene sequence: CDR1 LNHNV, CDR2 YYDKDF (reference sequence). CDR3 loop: CATSRAWSAQADQPQHF. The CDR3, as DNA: TGTGCCACCAGCAGAGCCTGGTCCGCCCAGGCAGATCAGCCCCAGCATTTT.

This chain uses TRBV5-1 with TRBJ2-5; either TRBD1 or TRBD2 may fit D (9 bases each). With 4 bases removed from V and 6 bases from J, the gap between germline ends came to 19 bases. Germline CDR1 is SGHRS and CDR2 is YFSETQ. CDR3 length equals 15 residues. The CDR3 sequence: CASSPSGGTGKTQYF. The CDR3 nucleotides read TGCGCCAGCAGCCCCAGCGGGGGGACAGGGAAGACCCAGTACTTC.

The CDR3 DNA reads as TGTGCCAGCTCACCAACATCAGGGGGGCTAGAGAAGTTCTTC. Residues: CASSPTSGGLEKFF. The V gene is TRBV18, the J gene TRBJ2-1; D is perhaps TRBD1 (7 bases). Trimming took off 2 bases at V and 14 bases at J, with 19 bases between the two ends. The CDR3 length is 14 residues. Looked up from germline, CDR1 is KGHSH and CDR2 is LQKENI.

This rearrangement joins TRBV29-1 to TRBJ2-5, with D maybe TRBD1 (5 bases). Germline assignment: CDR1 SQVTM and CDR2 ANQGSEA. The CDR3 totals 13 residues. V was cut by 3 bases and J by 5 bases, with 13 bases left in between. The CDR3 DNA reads TGCAGCGTTGAGGTAGGGGCGCGGGAGACCCAGTACTTC. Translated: CSVEVGARETQYF.

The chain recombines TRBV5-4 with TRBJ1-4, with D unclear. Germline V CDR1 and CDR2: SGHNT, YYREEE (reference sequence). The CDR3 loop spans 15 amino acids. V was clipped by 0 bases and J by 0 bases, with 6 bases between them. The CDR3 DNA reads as TGTGCCAGCAGCTTGGGTCGTGCAACTAATGAAAAACTGTTTTTT. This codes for CASSLGRATNEKLFF. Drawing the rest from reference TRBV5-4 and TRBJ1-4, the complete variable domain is ETGVTQSPTHLIKTRGQQVTLRCSSQSGHNTVSWYQQALGQGPQFIFQYYREEENGRGNFPPRFSGLQFPNYSSELNVNALELDDSALYLCASSLGRATNEKLFFGSGTQLSVL.

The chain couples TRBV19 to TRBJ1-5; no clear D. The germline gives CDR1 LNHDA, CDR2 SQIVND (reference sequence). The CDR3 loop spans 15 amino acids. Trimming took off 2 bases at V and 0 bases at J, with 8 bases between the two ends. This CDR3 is CASSIKQISNQPQHF. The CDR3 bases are TGTGCCAGTAGTATAAAACAGATTAGCAATCAGCCCCAGCATTTT. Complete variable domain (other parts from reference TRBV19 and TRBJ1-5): DGGITQSPKYLFRKEGQNVTLSCEQNLNHDAMYWYRQDPGQGLRLIYYSQIVNDFQKGDIAEGYSVSREKKESFPLTVTSAQKNPTAFYLCASSIKQISNQPQHFGDGTRLSIL.

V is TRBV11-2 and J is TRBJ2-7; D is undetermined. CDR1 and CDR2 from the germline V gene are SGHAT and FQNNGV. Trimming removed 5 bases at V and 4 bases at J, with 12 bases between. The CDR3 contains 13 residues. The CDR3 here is CASSLNGQYEQYV. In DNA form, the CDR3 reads TGTGCCAGCAGCCTCAATGGCCAATACGAGCAGTACGTC.

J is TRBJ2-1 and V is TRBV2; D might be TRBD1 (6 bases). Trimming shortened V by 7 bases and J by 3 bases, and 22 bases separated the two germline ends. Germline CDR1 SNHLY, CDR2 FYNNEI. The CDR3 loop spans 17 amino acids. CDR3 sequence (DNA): TGTGCCAGCACGGCTCCACCCGGGACAACACACTACAATGAGCAGTTCTTC. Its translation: CASTAPPGTTHYNEQFF.

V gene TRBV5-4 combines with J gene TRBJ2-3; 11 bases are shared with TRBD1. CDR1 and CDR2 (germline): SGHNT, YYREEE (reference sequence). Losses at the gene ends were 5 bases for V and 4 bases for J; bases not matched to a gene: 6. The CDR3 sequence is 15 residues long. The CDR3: CASSLSGQGADTQYF. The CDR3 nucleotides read TGTGCCAGCAGTCTCTCGGGACAGGGGGCAGATACGCAGTATTTT.

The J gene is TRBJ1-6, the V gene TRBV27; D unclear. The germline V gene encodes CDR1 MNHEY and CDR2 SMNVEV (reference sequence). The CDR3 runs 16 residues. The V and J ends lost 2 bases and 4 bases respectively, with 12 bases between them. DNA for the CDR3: TGTGCCAGCAGTTTAAGGGCCACGGGGTATAATTCACCCCTCCACTTT. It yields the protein CASSLRATGYNSPLHF.

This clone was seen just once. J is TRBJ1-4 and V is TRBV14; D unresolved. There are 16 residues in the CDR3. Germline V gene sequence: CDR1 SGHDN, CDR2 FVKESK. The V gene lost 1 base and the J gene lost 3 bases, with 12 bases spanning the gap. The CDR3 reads CASSQGPRASNEKLFF. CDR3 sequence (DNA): TGTGCCAGCAGCCAAGGTCCGCGGGCGTCTAATGAAAAACTGTTTTTT.